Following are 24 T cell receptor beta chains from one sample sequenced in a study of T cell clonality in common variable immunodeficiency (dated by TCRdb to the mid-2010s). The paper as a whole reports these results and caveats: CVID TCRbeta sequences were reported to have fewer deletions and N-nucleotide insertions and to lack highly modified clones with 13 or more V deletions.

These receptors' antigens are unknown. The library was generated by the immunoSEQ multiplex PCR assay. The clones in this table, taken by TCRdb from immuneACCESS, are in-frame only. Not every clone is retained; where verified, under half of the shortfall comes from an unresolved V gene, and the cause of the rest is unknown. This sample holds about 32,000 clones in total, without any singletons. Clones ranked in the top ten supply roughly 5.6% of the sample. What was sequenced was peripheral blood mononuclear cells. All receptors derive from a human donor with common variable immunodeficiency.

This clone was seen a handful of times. The CDR3 bases that were read are TGTGCCACCCCGGACAGGGCTGGAAACACC. It translates to CATPDRAGNT. The full CDR3 protein is CATPDRAGNTIYF. The V and J genes are TRBV7-9 and TRBJ1-3; TRBD1 matches at 8 bases. Coverage ceases 3 residues before the CDR3 finishes, and the germline J gene fills in the end. CDR1 is SEHNR, CDR2 FQNEAQ, per germline (reference sequence). The J segment lost 2 bases and the V segment lost 10 bases, leaving 4 bases of the junction unmatched. The CDR3 loop spans 13 amino acids. The full variable domain, rest sourced from reference TRBV7-9 and TRBJ1-3, is DTGVSQNPRHKITKRGQNVTFRCDPISEHNRLYWYRQTLGQGPEFLTYFQNEAQLEKSRLLSDRFSAERPKGSFSTLEIQRTEQGDSAMYLCATPDRAGNTIYFGEGSWLTVV.

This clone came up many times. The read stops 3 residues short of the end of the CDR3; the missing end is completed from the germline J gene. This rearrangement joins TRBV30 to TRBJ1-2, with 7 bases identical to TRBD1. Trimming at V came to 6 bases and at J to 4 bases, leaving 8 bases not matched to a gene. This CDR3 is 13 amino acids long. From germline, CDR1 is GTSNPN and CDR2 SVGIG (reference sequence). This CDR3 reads CACTTGAAYGYTF. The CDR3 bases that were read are TGTGCCTGTACTACAGGGGCTGCCTATGGC.

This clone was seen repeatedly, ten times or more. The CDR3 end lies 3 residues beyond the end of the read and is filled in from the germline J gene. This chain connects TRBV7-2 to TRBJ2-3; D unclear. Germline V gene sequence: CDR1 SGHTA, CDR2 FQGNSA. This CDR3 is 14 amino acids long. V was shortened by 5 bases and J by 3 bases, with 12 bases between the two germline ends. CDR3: CASSLNFWTDTQYF. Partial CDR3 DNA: TGTGCCAGCAGCCTTAACTTTTGGACAGATACG.

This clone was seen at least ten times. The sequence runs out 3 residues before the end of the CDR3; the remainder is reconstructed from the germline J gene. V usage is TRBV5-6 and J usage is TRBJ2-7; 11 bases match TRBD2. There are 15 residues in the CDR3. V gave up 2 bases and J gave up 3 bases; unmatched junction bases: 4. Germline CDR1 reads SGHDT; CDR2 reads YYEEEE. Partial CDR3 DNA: TGTGCCAGCAGCTTTAGCGGGGGGGGGTACTACGAG. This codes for CASSFSGGGYYE. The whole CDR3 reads CASSFSGGGYYEQYF.

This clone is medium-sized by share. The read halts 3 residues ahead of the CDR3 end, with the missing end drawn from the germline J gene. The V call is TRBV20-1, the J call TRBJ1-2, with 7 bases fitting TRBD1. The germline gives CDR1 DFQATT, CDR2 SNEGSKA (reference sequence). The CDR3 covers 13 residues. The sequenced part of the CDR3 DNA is TGCAGTGCTAGACAGACAGGGTCGCGGGGC. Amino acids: CSARQTGSRG. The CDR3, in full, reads CSARQTGSRGYTF.

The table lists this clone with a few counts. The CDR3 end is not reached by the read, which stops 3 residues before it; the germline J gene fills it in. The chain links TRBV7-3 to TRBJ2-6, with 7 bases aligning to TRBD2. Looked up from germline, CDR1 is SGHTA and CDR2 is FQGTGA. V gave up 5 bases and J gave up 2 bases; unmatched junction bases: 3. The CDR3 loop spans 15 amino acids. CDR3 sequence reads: CASSRGGTGANVLTF. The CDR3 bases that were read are TGTGCCAGCAGCCGCGGGGGAACTGGGGCCAACGTC. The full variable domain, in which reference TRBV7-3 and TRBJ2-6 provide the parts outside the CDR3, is GAGVSQTPSNKVTEKGKYVELRCDPISGHTALYWYRQSLGQGPEFLIYFQGTGAADDSGLPNDRFFAVRPEGSVSTLKIQRTERGDSAVYLCASSRGGTGANVLTFGAGSRLTVL.

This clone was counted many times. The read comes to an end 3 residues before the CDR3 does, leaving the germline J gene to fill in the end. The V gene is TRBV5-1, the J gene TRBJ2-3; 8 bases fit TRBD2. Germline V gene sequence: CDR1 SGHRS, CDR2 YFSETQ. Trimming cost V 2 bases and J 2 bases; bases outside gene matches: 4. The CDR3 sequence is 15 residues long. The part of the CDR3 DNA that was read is TGCGCCAGCAGCTTTGACGGGGGGGTCACAGATACG. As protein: CASSFDGGVTDT. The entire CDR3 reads CASSFDGGVTDTQYF.

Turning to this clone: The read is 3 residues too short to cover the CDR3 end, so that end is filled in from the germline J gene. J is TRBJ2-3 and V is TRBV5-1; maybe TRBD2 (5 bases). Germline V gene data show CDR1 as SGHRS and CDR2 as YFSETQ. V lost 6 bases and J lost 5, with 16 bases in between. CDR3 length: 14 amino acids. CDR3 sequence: CASTELGVEDTQYF. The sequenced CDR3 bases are TGCGCCAGCACAGAGCTCGGGGTTGAAGATACG.

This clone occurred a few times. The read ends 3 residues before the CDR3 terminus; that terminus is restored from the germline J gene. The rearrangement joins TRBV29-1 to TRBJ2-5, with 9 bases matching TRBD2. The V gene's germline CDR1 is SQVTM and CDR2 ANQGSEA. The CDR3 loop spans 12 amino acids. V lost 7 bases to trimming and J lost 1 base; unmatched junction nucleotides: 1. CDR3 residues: CSGLAAQETQYF. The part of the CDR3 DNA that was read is TGCAGCGGACTAGCGGCCCAAGAGACC.

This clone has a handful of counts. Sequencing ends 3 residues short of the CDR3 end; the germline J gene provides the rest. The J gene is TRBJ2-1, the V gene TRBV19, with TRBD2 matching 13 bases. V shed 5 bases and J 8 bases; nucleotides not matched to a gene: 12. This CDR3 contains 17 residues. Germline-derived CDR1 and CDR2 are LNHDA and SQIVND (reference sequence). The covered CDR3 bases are TGTGCCAGTAGTCCCAAATACCGACTAGCGGGGGGTTATGAG. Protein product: CASSPKYRLAGGYE. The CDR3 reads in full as CASSPKYRLAGGYEQFF.

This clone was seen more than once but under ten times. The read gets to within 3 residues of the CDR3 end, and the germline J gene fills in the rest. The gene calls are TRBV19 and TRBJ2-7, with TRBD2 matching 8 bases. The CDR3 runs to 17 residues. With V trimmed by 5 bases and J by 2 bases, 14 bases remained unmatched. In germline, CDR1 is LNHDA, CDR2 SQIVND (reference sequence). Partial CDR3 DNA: TGTGCCAGTAGTTCCTGGGGGGTAGCGGGGAGACCCTACGAG. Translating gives CASSSWGVAGRPYE. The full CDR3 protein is CASSSWGVAGRPYEQYF. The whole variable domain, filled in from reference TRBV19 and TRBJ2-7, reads DGGITQSPKYLFRKEGQNVTLSCEQNLNHDAMYWYRQDPGQGLRLIYYSQIVNDFQKGDIAEGYSVSREKKESFPLTVTSAQKNPTAFYLCASSSWGVAGRPYEQYFGPGTRLTVT.

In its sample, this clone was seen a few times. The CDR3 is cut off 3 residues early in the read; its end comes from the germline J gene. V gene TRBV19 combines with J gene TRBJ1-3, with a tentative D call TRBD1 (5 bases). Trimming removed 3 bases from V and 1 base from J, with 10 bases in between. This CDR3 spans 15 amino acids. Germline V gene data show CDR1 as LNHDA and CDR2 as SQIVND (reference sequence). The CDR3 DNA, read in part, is TGTGCCAGTAGTATCGGACATTCATCTGGAAACACC. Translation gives CASSIGHSSGNT. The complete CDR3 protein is CASSIGHSSGNTIYF.

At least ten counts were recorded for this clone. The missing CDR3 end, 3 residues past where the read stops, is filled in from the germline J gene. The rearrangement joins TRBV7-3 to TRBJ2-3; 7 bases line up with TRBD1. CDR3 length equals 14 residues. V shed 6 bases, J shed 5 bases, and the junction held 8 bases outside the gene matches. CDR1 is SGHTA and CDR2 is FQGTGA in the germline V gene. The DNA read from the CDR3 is TGTGCCAGCAGGAAACAGGGGTTCGGAGATACG. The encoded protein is CASRKQGFGDT. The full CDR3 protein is CASRKQGFGDTQYF. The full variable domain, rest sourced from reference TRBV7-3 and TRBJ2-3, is GAGVSQTPSNKVTEKGKYVELRCDPISGHTALYWYRQSLGQGPEFLIYFQGTGAADDSGLPNDRFFAVRPEGSVSTLKIQRTERGDSAVYLCASRKQGFGDTQYFGPGTRLTVL.

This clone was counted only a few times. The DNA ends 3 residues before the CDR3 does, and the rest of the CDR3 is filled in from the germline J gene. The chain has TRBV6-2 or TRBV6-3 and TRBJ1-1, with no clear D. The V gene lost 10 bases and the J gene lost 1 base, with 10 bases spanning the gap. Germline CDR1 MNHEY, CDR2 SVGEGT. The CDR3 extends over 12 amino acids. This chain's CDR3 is CATWPGNTEAFF. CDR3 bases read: TGTGCCACCTGGCCGGGGAACACTGAA.

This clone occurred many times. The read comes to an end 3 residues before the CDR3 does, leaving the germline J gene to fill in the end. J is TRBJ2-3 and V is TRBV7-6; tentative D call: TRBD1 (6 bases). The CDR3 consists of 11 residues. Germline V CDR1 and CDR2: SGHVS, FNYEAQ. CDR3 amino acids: CASSLQGTQYF. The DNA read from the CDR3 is TGTGCCAGCAGCTTGCAGGGGACG.

The CDR3 region is CASSENRGHSPLHF. The CDR3 DNA, read in part, is TGTGCCAGCAGTGAAAACAGAGGGCATTCACCC. The chain links TRBV6-1 to TRBJ1-6; D ambiguous. The read terminates 3 residues ahead of where the CDR3 ends, so the germline J gene completes it. CDR1 is MNHNS and CDR2 is SASEGT in the germline V gene. Trimming removed 2 bases at V and 8 bases at J, with 10 bases between. CDR3 length equals 14 residues.

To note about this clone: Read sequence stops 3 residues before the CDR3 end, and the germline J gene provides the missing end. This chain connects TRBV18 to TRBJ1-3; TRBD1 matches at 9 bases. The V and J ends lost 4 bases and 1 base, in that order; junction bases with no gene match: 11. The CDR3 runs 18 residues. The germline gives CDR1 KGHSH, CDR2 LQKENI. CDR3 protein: CASSLFPPQGASGNTIYF. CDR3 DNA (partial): TGTGCCAGCTCACTGTTCCCCCCACAGGGGGCTTCTGGAAACACC. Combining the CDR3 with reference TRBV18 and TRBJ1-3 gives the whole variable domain NAGVMQNPRHLVRRRGQEARLRCSPMKGHSHVYWYRQLPEEGLKFMVYLQKENIIDESGMPKERFSAEFPKEGPSILRIQQVVRGDSAAYFCASSLFPPQGASGNTIYFGEGSWLTVV.

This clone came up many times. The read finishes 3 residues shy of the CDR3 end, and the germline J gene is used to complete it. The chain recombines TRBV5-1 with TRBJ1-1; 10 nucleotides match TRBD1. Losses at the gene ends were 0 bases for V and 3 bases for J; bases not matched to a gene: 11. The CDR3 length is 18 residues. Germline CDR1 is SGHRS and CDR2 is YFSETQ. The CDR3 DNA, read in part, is TGCGCCAGCAGCTTGGCGTCCGGGACAGGGGATCCGGACACTGAA. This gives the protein CASSLASGTGDPDTE. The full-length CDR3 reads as CASSLASGTGDPDTEAFF.

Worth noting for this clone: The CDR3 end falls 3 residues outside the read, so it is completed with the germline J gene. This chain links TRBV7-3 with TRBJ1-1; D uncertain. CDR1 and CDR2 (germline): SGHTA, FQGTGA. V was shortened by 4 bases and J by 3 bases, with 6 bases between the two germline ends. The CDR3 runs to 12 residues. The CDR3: CASSSVYTEAFF. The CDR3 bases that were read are TGTGCCAGCAGCTCAGTGTACACTGAA.

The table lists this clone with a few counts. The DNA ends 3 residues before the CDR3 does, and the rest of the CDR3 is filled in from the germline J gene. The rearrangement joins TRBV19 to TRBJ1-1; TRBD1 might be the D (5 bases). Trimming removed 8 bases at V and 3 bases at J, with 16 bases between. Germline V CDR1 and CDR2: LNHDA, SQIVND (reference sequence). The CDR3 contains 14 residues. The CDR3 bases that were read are TGTGCCAGTTCAGGGAGGGTTCGGGACACTGAA. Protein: CASSGRVRDTE. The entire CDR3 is CASSGRVRDTEAFF.

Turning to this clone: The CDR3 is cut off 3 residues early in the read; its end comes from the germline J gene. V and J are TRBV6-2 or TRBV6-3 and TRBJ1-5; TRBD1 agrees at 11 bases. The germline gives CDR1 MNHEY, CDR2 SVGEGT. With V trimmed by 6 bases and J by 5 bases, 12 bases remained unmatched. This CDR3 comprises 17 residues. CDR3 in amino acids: CASSSRTGGRGDQPQHF. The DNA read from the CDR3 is TGTGCCAGCAGCTCTAGGACAGGGGGCAGAGGAGATCAGCCC.

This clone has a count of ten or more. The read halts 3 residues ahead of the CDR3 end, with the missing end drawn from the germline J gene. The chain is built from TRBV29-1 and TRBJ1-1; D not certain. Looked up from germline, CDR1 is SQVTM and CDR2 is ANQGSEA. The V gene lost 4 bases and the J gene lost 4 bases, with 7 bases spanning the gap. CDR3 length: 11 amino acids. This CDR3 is CSVAGSTEAFF. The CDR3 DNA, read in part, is TGCAGCGTTGCGGGTAGCACTGAA.

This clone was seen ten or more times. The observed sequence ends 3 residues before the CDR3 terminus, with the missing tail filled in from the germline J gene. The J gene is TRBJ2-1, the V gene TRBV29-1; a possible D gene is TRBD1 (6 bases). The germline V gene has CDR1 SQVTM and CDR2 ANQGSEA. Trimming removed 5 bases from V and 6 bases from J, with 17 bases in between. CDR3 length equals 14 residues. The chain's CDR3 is CSVYPGQQRNEQFF. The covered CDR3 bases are TGCAGCGTTTACCCGGGACAACAGCGCAATGAG.

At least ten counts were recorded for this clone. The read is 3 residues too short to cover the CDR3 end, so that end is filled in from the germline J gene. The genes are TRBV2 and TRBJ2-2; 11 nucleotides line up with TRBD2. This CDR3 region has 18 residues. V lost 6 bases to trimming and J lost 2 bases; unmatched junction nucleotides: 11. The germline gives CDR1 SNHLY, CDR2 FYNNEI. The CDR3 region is CASSVTSGGPTNTGELFF. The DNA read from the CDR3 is TGTGCCAGCAGCGTCACTAGCGGGGGACCTACTAACACCGGGGAG.